The clone carrying this TCR beta chain was counted a few times. Template-switching 5'RACE yielded the TCR cDNA; a universal primer site and UMIs were added in the process. TCRdb reprocessed the 5' RACE reads via MiXCR and lists one record per CDR3 protein. The profile shows some 320,000 distinct CDR3 sequences, roughly 8.7% of them singletons. This record comes from a study of T cells after yellow fever vaccination. J gave up 2 bases and V 5 bases, and 5 bases lay outside the gene matches. The CDR3 is 15 residues long. CDR1 is SGHTA, CDR2 FQGNSA, per germline. Sequenced material: PBMCs, taken on the day of the first yellow fever vaccination. This chain joins TRBV7-2 and TRBJ2-5; 10 bases match TRBD2. The clonotype comes from a man between 18 and 29 years old who received the YFV17D yellow fever vaccine. In DNA form, the CDR3 reads TGTGCCAGCAGCCCGGGGACTAGCGTACAAGAGACCCAGTACTTC. It translates to CASSPGTSVQETQYF.